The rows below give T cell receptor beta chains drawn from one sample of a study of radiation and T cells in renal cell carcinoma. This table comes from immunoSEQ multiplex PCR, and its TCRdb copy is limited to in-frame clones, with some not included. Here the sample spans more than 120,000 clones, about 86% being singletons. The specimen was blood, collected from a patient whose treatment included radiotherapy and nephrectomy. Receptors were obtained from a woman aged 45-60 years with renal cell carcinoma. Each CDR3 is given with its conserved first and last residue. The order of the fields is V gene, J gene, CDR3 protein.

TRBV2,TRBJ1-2,CASRRDRGRDGYTF
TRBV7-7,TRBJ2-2,CASSLSGSGELFF
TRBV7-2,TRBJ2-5,CASSSGPEYQETQYF
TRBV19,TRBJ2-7,CASRGGIYEQYF
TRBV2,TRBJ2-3,CASSPHQGPSDTQYF
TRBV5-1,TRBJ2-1,CASSLADRSGGRNEQFF
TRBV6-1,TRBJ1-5,CASRGGQGEDQPQHF
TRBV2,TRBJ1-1,CASSGRTVNTEAFF
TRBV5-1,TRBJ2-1,CASSPLAGDPSRNEQFF
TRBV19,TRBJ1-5,CASTGAGVGNQPQHF
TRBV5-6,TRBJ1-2,CASSLGGTFYGYTF
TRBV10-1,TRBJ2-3,CASSESRAGGITDTQYF
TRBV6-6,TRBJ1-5,CASSYSPYSNQPQHF
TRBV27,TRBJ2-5,CASSPASGVGGTQYF
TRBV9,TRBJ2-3,CASSAYAAIHSGDTQYF
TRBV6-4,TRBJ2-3,CASSARPTDTQYF
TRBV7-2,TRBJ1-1,CASSSQTGGTEAFF
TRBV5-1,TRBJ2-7,CASSLDAASYEQYF
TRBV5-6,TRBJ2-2,CASSFRGVNTGELFF
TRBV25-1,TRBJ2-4,CASSDRTGGSAKNIQYF
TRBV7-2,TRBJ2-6,CASSGVTNVLTF
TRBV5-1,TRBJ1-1,CASSLDGGLDTEAFF
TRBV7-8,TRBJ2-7,CASRAGGFYEQYF
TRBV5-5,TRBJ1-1,CASSLQVTEAFF
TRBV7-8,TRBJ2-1,CASSPHGTTNNEQFF
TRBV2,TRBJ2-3,CASRTSGTDTQYF
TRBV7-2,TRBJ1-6,CASSPQGGTEHNSPLHF
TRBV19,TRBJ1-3,CASSETDGNTIYF
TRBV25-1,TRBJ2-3,CASSRREPRTDTQYF
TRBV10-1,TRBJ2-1,CASSEYGDLGDEQFF
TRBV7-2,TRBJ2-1,CASSLGGGQGNEQFF
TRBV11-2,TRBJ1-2,CASSLGRNYGYTF
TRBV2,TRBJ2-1,CASRETHTYNEQFF
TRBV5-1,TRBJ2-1,CASSSEGLVYNEQFF
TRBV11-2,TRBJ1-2,CASSLGTEYGYTF
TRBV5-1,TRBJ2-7,CASSLDRGPYEQYF
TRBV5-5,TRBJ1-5,CASSYLGGSHQPQHF
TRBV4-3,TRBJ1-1,CASSQDGAAEAFF
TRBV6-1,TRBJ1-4,CASGQGANEKLFF
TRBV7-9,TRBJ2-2,CASSLPAGRRIGELFF
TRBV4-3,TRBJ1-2,CASSQNTGGRDGYTF
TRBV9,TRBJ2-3,CASSPGEVHTQYF
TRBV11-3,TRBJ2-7,CASTRDRENEQYF
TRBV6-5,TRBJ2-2,CASSSTRLMNTGELFF
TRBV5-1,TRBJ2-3,CASSWNRDSSLQDTQYF
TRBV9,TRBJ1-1,CASSVAGVNTEAFF